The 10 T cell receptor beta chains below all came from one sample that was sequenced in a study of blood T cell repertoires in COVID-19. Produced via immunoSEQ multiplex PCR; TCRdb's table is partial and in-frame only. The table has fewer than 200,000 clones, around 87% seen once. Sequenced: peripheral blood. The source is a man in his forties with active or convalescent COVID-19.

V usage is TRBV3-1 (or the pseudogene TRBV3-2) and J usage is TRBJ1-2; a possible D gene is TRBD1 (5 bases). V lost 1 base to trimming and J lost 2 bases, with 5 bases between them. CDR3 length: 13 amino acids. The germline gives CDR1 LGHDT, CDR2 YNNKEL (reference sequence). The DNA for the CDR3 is TGTGCCAGCAGCCAAGCAGGGAACTATGGCTACACCTTC. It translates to CASSQAGNYGYTF.

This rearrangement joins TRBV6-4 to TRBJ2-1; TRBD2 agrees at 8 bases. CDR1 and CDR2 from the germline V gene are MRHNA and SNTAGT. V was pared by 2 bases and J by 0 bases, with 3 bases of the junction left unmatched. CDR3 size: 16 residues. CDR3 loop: CASSDTGTSSYNEQFF. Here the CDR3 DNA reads TGTGCCAGCAGTGACACCGGGACTAGCTCCTACAATGAGCAGTTCTTC.

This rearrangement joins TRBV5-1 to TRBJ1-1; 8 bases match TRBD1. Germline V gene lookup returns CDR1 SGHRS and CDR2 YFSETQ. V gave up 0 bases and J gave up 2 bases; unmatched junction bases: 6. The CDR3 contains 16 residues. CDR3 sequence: CASSLVGRGLNTEAFF. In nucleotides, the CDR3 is TGCGCCAGCAGCTTGGTTGGCAGGGGGCTAAACACTGAAGCTTTCTTT.

The chain's CDR3 is CATSPQYGGPTDTQYF. The CDR3 DNA sequence: TGTGCCACCAGCCCACAGTACGGGGGTCCGACAGATACGCAGTATTTT. J is TRBJ2-3 and V is TRBV15; possibly TRBD2 for D (6 bases). V shed 5 bases and J shed 3 bases, with 18 bases lying between them. Germline V gives CDR1 LNHNV, CDR2 YYDKDF (reference sequence). The CDR3 totals 16 residues.

In DNA, the CDR3 is TGTGCCAGCAGAAATCCGACTGTTCGCCGGGACACAAACACCGGGGAGCTGTTTTTT. Protein sequence: CASRNPTVRRDTNTGELFF. This rearrangement joins TRBV11-3 to TRBJ2-2; D might be TRBD1 (6 bases). With 6 bases removed from V and 2 bases from J, the gap between germline ends came to 25 bases. The germline CDR1 and CDR2 sequences are SGHNT and YENEEA. The CDR3 totals 19 residues.

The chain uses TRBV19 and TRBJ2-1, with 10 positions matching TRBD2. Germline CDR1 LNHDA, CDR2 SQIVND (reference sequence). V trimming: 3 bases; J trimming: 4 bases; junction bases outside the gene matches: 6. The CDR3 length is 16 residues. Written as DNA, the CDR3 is TGTGCCAGTAGTATGGAAGCGGGGGGGCGGTACAATGAGCAGTTCTTC. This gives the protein CASSMEAGGRYNEQFF.

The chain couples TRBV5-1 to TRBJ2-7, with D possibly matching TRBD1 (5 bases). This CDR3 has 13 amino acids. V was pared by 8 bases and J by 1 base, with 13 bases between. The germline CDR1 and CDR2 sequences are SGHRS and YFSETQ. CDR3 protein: CASSSTASYEQYF. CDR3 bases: TGCGCCAGTTCGTCGACAGCTTCCTACGAGCAGTACTTC.

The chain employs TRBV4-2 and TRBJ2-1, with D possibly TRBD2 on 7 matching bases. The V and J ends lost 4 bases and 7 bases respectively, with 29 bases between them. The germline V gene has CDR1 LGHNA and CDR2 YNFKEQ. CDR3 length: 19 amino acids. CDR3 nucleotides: TGTGCCAGCAGCCCTAGAATATACGGACTGGCGGGGAGGGGGAATGAGCAGTTCTTC. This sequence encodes CASSPRIYGLAGRGNEQFF.

In nucleotides, the CDR3 is TGTGCCAGCGATTATAACAGGGTTGTGAACACTGAAGCTTTCTTT. This gives the protein CASDYNRVVNTEAFF. The chain uses TRBV5-5 and TRBJ1-1, with a weak D call TRBD1 (6 bases). CDR1 and CDR2 from the germline V gene are SGHKS and YYEKEE (reference sequence). The V end was cut by 7 bases, the J end by 0 bases, with 16 bases between. This CDR3 spans 15 amino acids.

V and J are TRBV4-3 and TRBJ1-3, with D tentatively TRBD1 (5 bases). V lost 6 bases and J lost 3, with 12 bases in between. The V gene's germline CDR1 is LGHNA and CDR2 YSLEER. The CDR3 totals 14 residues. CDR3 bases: TGCGCCAGCAGTTACGGGGGAGGTGGAAACACCATATATTTT. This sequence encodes CASSYGGGGNTIYF.